This record looks at one T cell receptor (beta chain) sequence and its context. Clones were read by immunoSEQ multiplex PCR, and TCRdb kept only the in-frame ones, dropping some. The profile shows about 170,000 clones, around 90% of them singletons. The CDR3 extends over 13 amino acids. Germline-derived CDR1 and CDR2 are MDHEN and SYDVKM. The V end was cut by 4 bases, the J end by 5 bases, with 10 bases between. The sample comes from a study of control samples from healthy donors and cancer patients. The receptor was isolated from a woman aged 25 to 39 in good health. The sample comprised blood. V is TRBV28 and J is TRBJ2-3, with a tentative D call TRBD2 (6 bases). Here the CDR3 reads CASSYWRGDTQYF. CDR3 DNA sequence: TGTGCCAGCAGTTACTGGAGGGGAGATACGCAGTATTTT. Combining the CDR3 with reference TRBV28 and TRBJ2-3 gives the whole variable domain DVKVTQSSRYLVKRTGEKVFLECVQDMDHENMFWYRQDPGLGLRLIYFSYDVKMKEKGDIPEGYSVSREKKERFSLILESASTNQTSMYLCASSYWRGDTQYFGPGTRLTVL.